Below are 23 T cell receptor beta chains sequenced from a single sample in a study of T cell responses to AZD1222 COVID-19 vaccine. Assay: immunoSEQ multiplex PCR; the TCRdb copy retains only in-frame clones and omits some. Of roughly 70,000 clones listed, approximately 85% are singletons. This sample comprised peripheral blood, obtained on day 0 of AZD1222 vaccination. The receptors originated from an adult in good health.

The chain has TRBV5-4 and TRBJ2-5, with 10 bases that match TRBD2. Germline values: CDR1 SGHNT, CDR2 YYREEE (reference sequence). With V trimmed by 4 bases and J by 5 bases, 8 bases remained unmatched. The CDR3 has 15 amino acids. CDR3 DNA sequence: TGTGCCAGCAGCCCTTCCCCTAGCGGGGGTGAGACCCAGTACTTC. Translating gives CASSPSPSGGETQYF.

CDR3 loop: CASSYRGVNTEAFF. The CDR3 DNA sequence: TGCGCCAGCAGCTATCGCGGTGTGAACACTGAAGCTTTCTTT. V and J are TRBV5-1 and TRBJ1-1; no definite D call. CDR1 and CDR2 (germline): SGHRS, YFSETQ. This CDR3 has 14 residues. The germline V and J ends were trimmed by 3 bases and 0 bases, with 9 bases remaining between them.

The chain has TRBV11-3 and TRBJ1-3, with a tentative D call TRBD1 (5 bases). V was trimmed by 3 bases and J by 3 bases, leaving 9 bases between them. This CDR3 has 14 amino acids. The germline CDR1 and CDR2 sequences are SGHNT and YENEEA. This CDR3 is CASSFGGDGNTIYF. Here the CDR3 DNA reads TGTGCCAGCAGCTTTGGGGGAGATGGAAACACCATATATTTT.

The V and J genes are TRBV7-2 and TRBJ2-7; weak D call: TRBD1 (6 bases). The CDR3 covers 14 residues. From germline, CDR1 is SGHTA and CDR2 FQGNSA. V was trimmed by 1 base and J by 4 bases, leaving 11 bases between them. CDR3 DNA sequence: TGTGCCAGCAGCTTAGAGGGACACCTTTACGAGCAGTACTTC. Protein product: CASSLEGHLYEQYF.

J is TRBJ2-3 and V is TRBV5-8; D unresolved. The CDR3 is made up of 15 amino acids. Germline V CDR1 and CDR2: SGHTS, YDEGEE. Trimming shortened V by 2 bases and J by 0 bases, and 10 bases separated the two germline ends. This chain's CDR3 is CASSFPRSSTDTQYF. DNA for the CDR3: TGTGCCAGCAGCTTCCCAAGGAGCAGCACAGATACGCAGTATTTT.

V gene TRBV6-5 combines with J gene TRBJ2-5, with a tentative D call TRBD1 (6 bases). Germline CDR1 reads MNHEY; CDR2 reads SVGAGI. V was trimmed by 10 bases and J by 2 bases, leaving 8 bases between them. This CDR3 region has 11 residues. The CDR3 sequence: CATRGQETQYF. For the CDR3, the DNA is TGTGCCACCAGGGGACAAGAGACCCAGTACTTC.

The V gene is TRBV6-2 or TRBV6-3, the J gene TRBJ2-7, with TRBD2 matching over 10 bases. CDR1 and CDR2 (germline): MNHEY, SVGEGT. The trim removed 0 bases at V and 4 bases at J, leaving 6 bases unmatched. The CDR3 runs to 16 residues. CDR3 amino acids: CASSYSKTSGAYEQYF. The CDR3 nucleotides read TGTGCCAGCAGTTACTCGAAAACTAGCGGGGCATACGAGCAGTACTTC.

The rearrangement uses TRBV5-4 and TRBJ2-7; D is unclear. This CDR3 spans 11 amino acids. Trimming shortened V by 3 bases and J by 7 bases, and 8 bases separated the two germline ends. Germline V gene lookup returns CDR1 SGHNT and CDR2 YYREEE (reference sequence). The CDR3 region has the DNA TGTGCCAGCAGCTCGACGGTAGAGCAGTACTTC. Protein product: CASSSTVEQYF.

The chain joins TRBV2 to TRBJ2-7; maybe TRBD1 (6 bases). Trimming took off 6 bases at V and 3 bases at J, with 12 bases between the two ends. CDR1 is SNHLY, CDR2 FYNNEI, per germline. The CDR3 is 13 amino acids. The CDR3 DNA reads as TGTGCCAGCAGGGAGAGACAGGTCTACGAGCAGTACTTC. It codes for CASRERQVYEQYF.

The V call is TRBV5-1, the J call TRBJ2-7; 14 bases are a match to TRBD2. CDR1 is SGHRS and CDR2 is YFSETQ in the germline V gene. CDR3 length equals 14 residues. Trimming at V came to 6 bases and at J to 12 bases, leaving 11 bases not matched to a gene. The CDR3 DNA follows: TGCGCCAGCAACGAAGGACTAGCGGGGGGCCGGGTGTACTTC. Its translation: CASNEGLAGGRVYF.

This clone occurred once. The J gene is TRBJ2-1, the V gene TRBV28; D unclear. Germline V gene sequence: CDR1 MDHEN, CDR2 SYDVKM. The V end was cut by 7 bases, the J end by 4 bases, with 5 bases between. The CDR3 length is 11 residues. CDR3 DNA: TGTGCCAGCACCCTTTACAATGAGCAGTTCTTC. Translating gives CASTLYNEQFF.

The chain combines TRBV7-6 with TRBJ2-7; 7 bases match TRBD1. This CDR3 is built from 13 residues. The trim removed 5 bases at V and 3 bases at J, leaving 4 bases unmatched. Per the germline V gene, CDR1 is SGHVS and CDR2 is FNYEAQ. CDR3 sequence reads: CASSLDRFYEQYF. Here the CDR3 DNA reads TGTGCCAGCAGCCTGGACAGGTTCTACGAGCAGTACTTC.

This sequence joins TRBV29-1 and TRBJ2-7; TRBD1 might be the D (6 bases). Germline V gives CDR1 SQVTM, CDR2 ANQGSEA. Trimming shortened V by 8 bases and J by 5 bases, and 16 bases separated the two germline ends. The CDR3 runs 12 residues. The CDR3 here is CSSLEGVDEQYF. CDR3 nucleotide sequence: TGCAGCTCCCTCGAGGGGGTCGACGAGCAGTACTTC.

V gene TRBV19 combines with J gene TRBJ2-1, with TRBD2 matching over 11 bases. CDR3 length: 15 residues. Unmatched junction bases numbered 4, after V lost 7 bases and J lost 2 bases. CDR1 and CDR2 (germline): LNHDA, SQIVND (reference sequence). CDR3 amino acids: CASTPSGGTYNEQFF. The CDR3 DNA follows: TGTGCCAGTACTCCTAGCGGGGGGACCTACAATGAGCAGTTCTTC.

The chain recombines TRBV5-1 with TRBJ2-5; 7 bases align to TRBD1. J gave up 5 bases and V 0 bases, and 10 bases lay outside the gene matches. CDR1 and CDR2 from the germline V gene are SGHRS and YFSETQ. The length of the CDR3 is 16 residues. CDR3 protein: CASSLGDRAFGETQYF. The CDR3 DNA reads TGCGCCAGCAGCTTGGGCGACAGGGCATTTGGGGAGACCCAGTACTTC.

J is TRBJ2-5 and V is TRBV10-3, with 10 nucleotides matching TRBD1. The CDR3 contains 14 residues. CDR1 ENHRY and CDR2 SYGVKD come from the germline V gene. Trimming took 6 bases from V and 3 from J; bases not matched to a gene: 4. CDR3 residues: CAIRVGTGEETQYF. The CDR3, as DNA: TGTGCCATCAGGGTGGGGACAGGGGAAGAGACCCAGTACTTC.

This clone has a single count. The chain employs TRBV27 and TRBJ2-5, with D maybe TRBD2 (6 bases). V was clipped by 5 bases and J by 1 base, with 11 bases between them. This CDR3 comprises 14 residues. CDR1 is MNHEY and CDR2 is SMNVEV in the germline V gene (reference sequence). The CDR3 DNA follows: TGTGCCAGCAGTCCTCGGGGAGGCCAAGAGACCCAGTACTTC. This translates into CASSPRGGQETQYF.

The V call is TRBV19, the J call TRBJ1-2; 10 bases align to TRBD1. J lost 5 bases, V lost 4 bases, and 13 bases had no gene match. Germline values: CDR1 LNHDA, CDR2 SQIVND (reference sequence). The CDR3 covers 17 residues. The chain's CDR3 is CASSTPGSPDRGYGYTF. CDR3 nucleotide sequence: TGTGCCAGTAGTACACCCGGCTCCCCGGACAGGGGGTATGGCTACACCTTC.

The chain links TRBV27 to TRBJ1-2; weak D call: TRBD1 (6 bases). Germline CDR1 and CDR2: MNHEY and SMNVEV (reference sequence). Trimming pared 2 bases from V and 0 bases from J, leaving 10 bases between. The CDR3 sequence is 15 residues long. As DNA, the CDR3 is TGTGCCAGCAGTTTACAGGGGCACCCTAACTATGGCTACACCTTC. Translating gives CASSLQGHPNYGYTF.

CDR3 amino acids: CASRLTGGGKYNEQFF. The CDR3, as DNA: TGTGCCAGCAGGCTAACAGGGGGCGGGAAATACAATGAGCAGTTCTTC. The V call is TRBV7-2, the J call TRBJ2-1; 9 bases agree with TRBD1. The J segment lost 4 bases and the V segment lost 6 bases, leaving 10 bases of the junction unmatched. The germline V gene encodes CDR1 SGHTA and CDR2 FQGNSA. CDR3 length: 16 amino acids. The full variable domain, with the rest looked up from reference TRBV7-2 and TRBJ2-1, is GAGVSQSPSNKVTEKGKDVELRCDPISGHTALYWYRQSLGQGLEFLIYFQGNSAPDKSGLPSDRFSAERTGGSVSTLTIQRTQQEDSAVYLCASRLTGGGKYNEQFFGPGTRLTVL.

V gene TRBV4-3 combines with J gene TRBJ1-1; D is possibly TRBD1 (6 bases). Trimming took 0 bases from V and 1 from J, leaving 21 bases between them. This CDR3 is 19 amino acids long. Germline V gene data show CDR1 as LGHNA and CDR2 as YSLEER. The CDR3 region is CASSQDAQQGTLGNTEAFF. CDR3 sequence (DNA): TGCGCCAGCAGCCAAGATGCCCAGCAGGGGACCTTGGGGAACACTGAAGCTTTCTTT.

V gene TRBV6-5 combines with J gene TRBJ2-7, with 7 bases lining up with TRBD2. CDR3 size: 15 residues. With V trimmed by 6 bases and J by 3 bases, 11 bases remained unmatched. Germline V CDR1 and CDR2: MNHEY, SVGAGI. This CDR3 reads CASRDSRGSGYEQYF. The CDR3 DNA sequence: TGTGCCAGCAGAGACTCGCGGGGGTCAGGCTACGAGCAGTACTTC.

The rearrangement links TRBV19 to TRBJ1-4, with D uncertain. The CDR3 length is 12 residues. Per germline, CDR1 LNHDA and CDR2 SQIVND (reference sequence). Trimming pared 5 bases from V and 13 bases from J, leaving 14 bases between. CDR3 in DNA: TGTGCCAGTAGTTTCCAAACCGTCGGACTGTTTTTT. This gives the protein CASSFQTVGLFF.